The 24 T cell receptor beta chains below were found in one sample sequenced in a study of cytomegalovirus exposure and HLA in healthy donors. The PCR employed 60 Vbeta primers together with 13 Jbeta primers. Generated by immunoSEQ multiplex PCR, the TCRdb table keeps only in-frame clones and is missing some. The sample totals 45,000 to 60,000 clones; its top ten clones hold less than 2.5%. Source material: PBMCs. The receptors were sampled from a female donor in good health and CMV-seronegative.

The J gene is TRBJ2-7, the V gene TRBV13, with D perhaps TRBD2 (6 bases). In germline, CDR1 is PRHDT, CDR2 FYEKMQ (reference sequence). Trimming removed 4 bases from V and 2 bases from J, with 15 bases in between. The CDR3 spans 15 residues. In nucleotides, the CDR3 is TGTGCCAGCAGCTCCGCAGAGCGGGCGACCTACGAGCAGTACTTC. Residues: CASSSAERATYEQYF.

This sequence joins TRBV6-6 and TRBJ2-7; 14 bases agree with TRBD2. Trimming cost V 6 bases and J 3 bases; bases outside gene matches: 7. CDR1 is MNHNY and CDR2 is SVGAGI in the germline V gene (reference sequence). The CDR3 totals 16 residues. The CDR3 nucleotides are TGTGCCAGCAGCCTGACTAGCGGGGGGGCGGTCTACGAGCAGTACTTC. Encoded protein: CASSLTSGGAVYEQYF.

This chain uses TRBV6-1 with TRBJ2-1, with 11 nucleotides matching TRBD2. J was trimmed by 5 bases and V by 4 bases; bases with no gene match: 10. This CDR3 contains 17 residues. CDR1 is MNHNS, CDR2 SASEGT, per germline. The CDR3 DNA follows: TGTGCCAGCAGTGGGCGGGGGACTAGCGGTACCCACAATGAGCAGTTCTTC. Protein product: CASSGRGTSGTHNEQFF.

The chain carries TRBV2 and TRBJ1-2, with 9 bases that match TRBD1. Germline assignment: CDR1 SNHLY and CDR2 FYNNEI. This CDR3 contains 14 residues. The ends lost 1 base at V and 7 bases at J; junction bases unmatched: 4. CDR3 region: CASSEGGDRVGYTF. CDR3 coding DNA: TGTGCCAGCAGTGAAGGGGGGGACAGGGTTGGCTACACCTTC.

The gene calls are TRBV7-9 and TRBJ1-2; D is unclear. This CDR3 has 12 amino acids. Germline V gene data show CDR1 as SEHNR and CDR2 as FQNEAQ (reference sequence). V was cut by 11 bases and J by 4 bases, with 14 bases left in between. This CDR3 reads CAASEGGYGYTF. CDR3 DNA sequence: TGTGCCGCCAGTGAGGGTGGCTATGGCTACACCTTC.

The chain carries TRBV15 and TRBJ2-7, with D perhaps TRBD2 (6 bases). V was clipped by 0 bases and J by 3 bases, with 9 bases between them. In germline, CDR1 is LNHNV, CDR2 YYDKDF (reference sequence). This CDR3 region has 14 residues. The chain's CDR3 is CATSRDRLDYEQYF. In nucleotides, the CDR3 is TGTGCCACCAGCAGAGATCGACTAGACTACGAGCAGTACTTC. Supplemented by reference TRBV15 and TRBJ2-7, the full variable domain reads DAMVIQNPRYQVTQFGKPVTLSCSQTLNHNVMYWYQQKSSQAPKLLFHYYDKDFNNEADTPDNFQSRRPNTSFCFLDIRSPGLGDTAMYLCATSRDRLDYEQYFGPGTRLTVT.

This chain connects TRBV2 to TRBJ2-7, with D maybe TRBD1 (6 bases). V lost 4 bases and J 0 bases, leaving 10 bases between the germline ends. CDR3 size: 14 residues. The germline V gene has CDR1 SNHLY and CDR2 FYNNEI. CDR3 DNA sequence: TGTGCCAGCAGTGGAGGGGGTAACTCCTACGAGCAGTACTTC. As protein: CASSGGGNSYEQYF.

This chain uses TRBV12-5 with TRBJ2-3, with 11 nucleotides matching TRBD2. CDR3 size: 17 residues. Germline trimming cut 1 base from V and 2 bases from J; bases unmatched to any gene: 5. Germline V CDR1 and CDR2: LGHNT, FRNRAP. In DNA, the CDR3 is TGTGCTAGTGGTTTGGGGATAGCGGGAGGGCCCACAGATACGCAGTATTTT. Translating gives CASGLGIAGGPTDTQYF.

The rearrangement joins TRBV4-3 to TRBJ2-2; 7 bases align to TRBD2. Germline V gene sequence: CDR1 LGHNA, CDR2 YSLEER. Losses at the gene ends were 4 bases for V and 7 bases for J; bases not matched to a gene: 12. The CDR3 extends over 16 amino acids. CDR3 nucleotides: TGCGCCAGCAGCCTTGGGGCCAGCGGGGTTAACGGGGAGCTGTTTTTT. Translating it yields CASSLGASGVNGELFF.

V usage is TRBV7-6 and J usage is TRBJ2-1; D is uncertain. This CDR3 comprises 14 residues. The V gene's germline CDR1 is SGHVS and CDR2 FNYEAQ. V shed 8 bases and J shed 5 bases, with 16 bases lying between them. The CDR3 DNA is TGTGCCAGCGGAACCTCCTTACGGGACAATGAGCAGTTCTTC. It is translated as CASGTSLRDNEQFF.

The V and J genes are TRBV7-2 and TRBJ1-2; no firm D call. Germline V lookup: CDR1 SGHTA, CDR2 FQGNSA. V dropped 1 base and J dropped 1 base, with 7 bases sitting between them. CDR3 size: 14 residues. The CDR3 here is CASSLDSLNYGYTF. The CDR3 DNA follows: TGTGCCAGCAGCTTAGACTCACTTAACTATGGCTACACCTTC.

The V gene is TRBV7-8, the J gene TRBJ1-3; 7 nucleotides align to TRBD1. The CDR3 length is 15 residues. V was clipped by 5 bases and J by 4 bases; unmatched bases: 8. The germline V gene has CDR1 SGHVS and CDR2 FQNEAQ. The CDR3 is CASSPQGKSGNTIYF. CDR3 coding DNA: TGTGCCAGCAGCCCACAGGGGAAATCGGGAAACACCATATATTTT.

The chain couples TRBV5-5 to TRBJ1-2; the D is unclear. V was trimmed by 0 bases and J by 6 bases, leaving 15 bases between them. The CDR3 totals 15 residues. Germline lookup yields CDR1 SGHKS and CDR2 YYEKEE (reference sequence). The chain's CDR3 is CASSLASGGLDGYTF. The CDR3 DNA reads as TGTGCCAGCAGCTTGGCCTCGGGAGGTCTAGATGGCTACACCTTC.

The chain is built from TRBV1 and TRBJ2-1; TRBD2, the table's D call, was not compared with the DNA. TRBV1 is a documented pseudogene. CDR3 length: 19 residues. The CDR3 region has the DNA TGCACCAGCAGCCAAGTAAGGACTAGCGGGAGGGCCTCCTACAATGAGCAGTTCTTC. Amino acid sequence: CTSSQVRTSGRASYNEQFF.

The V and J genes are TRBV6-5 and TRBJ1-2; maybe TRBD1 (6 bases). This CDR3 is built from 14 residues. Germline V gene lookup returns CDR1 MNHEY and CDR2 SVGAGI. Deletions cut 5 bases from V and 4 bases from J, with 14 bases between. The CDR3 DNA sequence: TGTGCCAGCAGTCCCCTTGGGGGCGGCTATGGCTACACCTTC. This translates into CASSPLGGGYGYTF.

The CDR3 loop is CAWRPGNYGYTF. The CDR3 nucleotides are TGTGCCTGGAGGCCAGGAAACTATGGCTACACCTTC. The chain has TRBV30 and TRBJ1-2; D gene uncertain. The V gene's germline CDR1 is GTSNPN and CDR2 SVGIG (reference sequence). This CDR3 has 12 amino acids. The V gene lost 3 bases and the J gene lost 2 bases, with 7 bases spanning the gap.

The rearrangement uses TRBV7-3 and TRBJ2-5, with TRBD2 matching 9 bases. CDR1 and CDR2 from the germline V gene are SGHTA and FQGTGA. With 5 bases clipped from V and 5 bases from J, the junction kept 9 bases outside the gene matches. CDR3 length equals 15 residues. The CDR3 loop is CASSQAGGRGETQYF. The DNA for the CDR3 is TGTGCCAGCAGCCAAGCGGGGGGCCGGGGGGAGACCCAGTACTTC. The variable domain in full, completed from reference TRBV7-3 and TRBJ2-5, reads GAGVSQTPSNKVTEKGKYVELRCDPISGHTALYWYRQSLGQGPEFLIYFQGTGAADDSGLPNDRFFAVRPEGSVSTLKIQRTERGDSAVYLCASSQAGGRGETQYFGPGTRLLVL.

The J gene is TRBJ1-1, the V gene TRBV30; tentative D call: TRBD1 (5 bases). Germline CDR1 is GTSNPN and CDR2 is SVGIG (reference sequence). Deletions cut 2 bases from V and 4 bases from J, with 17 bases between. This CDR3 is 15 amino acids long. In DNA form, the CDR3 reads TGTGCCTGGAGTCCGACGAGGGGAGGCGGCACTGAAGCTTTCTTT. Protein sequence: CAWSPTRGGGTEAFF. The whole variable domain, remainder taken from reference TRBV30 and TRBJ1-1, is SQTIHQWPATLVQPVGSPLSLECTVEGTSNPNLYWYRQAAGRGLQLLFYSVGIGQISSEVPQNLSASRPQDRQFILSSKKLLLSDSGFYLCAWSPTRGGGTEAFFGQGTRLTVV.

The chain joins TRBV6-6 to TRBJ2-7; TRBD1 matches 7 bases. CDR3 length equals 15 residues. V was pared by 4 bases and J by 0 bases, with 6 bases of the junction left unmatched. Per the germline V gene, CDR1 is MNHNY and CDR2 is SVGAGI (reference sequence). Here the CDR3 reads CASSSRRGSSYEQYF. CDR3 nucleotides: TGTGCCAGCAGTTCCCGCAGGGGGAGCTCCTACGAGCAGTACTTC.

The rearrangement links TRBV30 to TRBJ1-4; 8 bases are shared with TRBD1. The germline V gene has CDR1 GTSNPN and CDR2 SVGIG (reference sequence). The CDR3 runs to 15 residues. The trim removed 0 bases at V and 4 bases at J, leaving 4 bases unmatched. The chain's CDR3 is CAWSVGTGLNEKLFF. The CDR3 bases are TGTGCCTGGAGTGTTGGGACAGGCCTTAATGAAAAACTGTTTTTT.

V gene TRBV28 combines with J gene TRBJ2-7; no reliable D call. Germline V CDR1 and CDR2: MDHEN, SYDVKM. This CDR3 region has 12 residues. Trimming removed 1 base at V and 3 bases at J, with 4 bases between. The CDR3 loop is CASSLSNYEQYF. The CDR3 DNA follows: TGTGCCAGCAGTTTATCAAACTACGAGCAGTACTTC.

The CDR3 protein is CASSVGGSSYEQYF. CDR3 coding DNA: TGTGCCAGCAGCGTAGGCGGCAGCTCCTACGAGCAGTACTTC. V and J are TRBV9 and TRBJ2-7, with D uncertain. V was clipped by 0 bases and J by 0 bases, with 7 bases between them. This CDR3 has 14 amino acids. CDR1 and CDR2 from the germline V gene are SGDLS and YYNGEE.

The V call is TRBV5-1, the J call TRBJ1-4, with a possible D match to TRBD1 (5 bases). Germline V gene lookup returns CDR1 SGHRS and CDR2 YFSETQ. V dropped 4 bases and J dropped 7 bases, with 14 bases sitting between them. The CDR3 is 14 residues long. The CDR3: CASSIQGAGEKLFF. The DNA of the CDR3 is TGCGCCAGCAGCATCCAGGGTGCCGGTGAAAAACTGTTTTTT.

V is TRBV5-8 and J is TRBJ1-5, with D hard to call. Germline V gene sequence: CDR1 SGHTS, CDR2 YDEGEE. The CDR3 contains 15 residues. The V and J ends lost 0 bases and 0 bases respectively, with 7 bases between them. The CDR3 sequence: CASSLGDNSNQPQHF. The CDR3 nucleotides are TGTGCCAGCAGCTTGGGCGATAATAGCAATCAGCCCCAGCATTTT.